What follows are 11 T cell receptor beta chains derived from one specimen sequenced in a study of cytomegalovirus exposure and HLA in healthy donors. Amplification used 60 Vbeta primers and 13 Jbeta primers. Libraries were prepared by immunoSEQ multiplex PCR; TCRdb keeps only in-frame clonotypes and omits some of them. Here the sample spans about 130,000 clones, roughly 81% being singletons. The sample was PBMCs. The receptors stem from a woman aged 25 to 39 in good health and CMV-seronegative.

This clone came up once. The chain combines TRBV5-1 with TRBJ2-7; tentatively, D is TRBD2 (6 bases). Per the germline V gene, CDR1 is SGHRS and CDR2 is YFSETQ. The CDR3 covers 15 residues. Deletions cut 7 bases from V and 3 bases from J, with 20 bases between. The CDR3 bases are TGCGCCAGCCGCCGTGATATGGGACTGGGCTACGAGCAGTACTTC. Its translation: CASRRDMGLGYEQYF.

The rearrangement links TRBV6-5 to TRBJ1-2, with D tentatively TRBD1 (5 bases). Germline V gene data show CDR1 as MNHEY and CDR2 as SVGAGI. The V end was cut by 5 bases, the J end by 2 bases, with 9 bases between. There are 13 residues in the CDR3. For the CDR3, the DNA is TGTGCCAGCAGTCCCCGACAGAACTATGGCTACACCTTC. Translation gives CASSPRQNYGYTF.

The sample holds one count of this clone. The genes are TRBV29-1 and TRBJ2-5, with TRBD1 as a possible D gene (7 bases). V dropped 6 bases and J dropped 7 bases, with 21 bases sitting between them. The germline gives CDR1 SQVTM, CDR2 ANQGSEA. This CDR3 is 14 amino acids long. The CDR3 sequence is CSVDQGGQGGTQYF. For the CDR3, the DNA is TGCAGCGTAGACCAAGGGGGGCAGGGGGGGACCCAGTACTTC.

The chain has TRBV7-3 and TRBJ1-2; weak D call: TRBD1 (6 bases). V gave up 2 bases and J gave up 2 bases, with 12 bases separating them. The CDR3 is 15 residues long. Germline CDR1 and CDR2: SGHTA and FQGTGA. The CDR3 protein is CASSLRRGTNYGYTF. As DNA, the CDR3 is TGTGCCAGCAGCTTACGAAGGGGGACCAACTATGGCTACACCTTC.

The chain employs TRBV2 and TRBJ2-7; D ambiguous. The CDR3 runs to 15 residues. V lost 1 base and J lost 0, with 10 bases in between. Per germline, CDR1 SNHLY and CDR2 FYNNEI. The CDR3 DNA reads TGTGCCAGCAGTGAAGGCCAGGCCTACTCCTACGAGCAGTACTTC. This codes for CASSEGQAYSYEQYF.

This chain uses TRBV21-1 with TRBJ1-2. TRBV21-1 is deemed a pseudogene. The CDR3 is 17 amino acids. The CDR3 nucleotides read TGTGCCAGCAGCAAAGCTAGTGCCGTGATTCGCCCATATGGCTACACCTTC. This sequence encodes CASSKASAVIRPYGYTF.

As DNA, the CDR3 is TGTGCCAGCAGCTTAGGATACGGCTCTGGAAACACCATATATTTT. Protein product: CASSLGYGSGNTIYF. This chain joins TRBV7-9 and TRBJ1-3, with unresolved D. Germline V lookup: CDR1 SEHNR, CDR2 FQNEAQ (reference sequence). Trimming removed 1 base at V and 0 bases at J, with 7 bases between. The CDR3 length is 15 residues.

As for this clone: Other DNA sequences in this sample translate to the same CDR3. The chain employs TRBV9 and TRBJ1-6; weak D call: TRBD1 (6 bases). V gave up 0 bases and J gave up 6 bases, with 10 bases separating them. The CDR3 is made up of 15 amino acids. Germline CDR1 and CDR2: SGDLS and YYNGEE. CDR3: CASSVGQVPNSPLHF. CDR3 DNA: TGTGCCAGCAGCGTAGGACAGGTCCCTAATTCACCCCTCCACTTT.

The chain uses TRBV5-5 and TRBJ2-5; D may be TRBD2 (8 bases). Germline CDR1 is SGHKS and CDR2 is YYEKEE (reference sequence). Trimming shortened V by 0 bases and J by 1 base, and 16 bases separated the two germline ends. This CDR3 contains 17 residues. The CDR3 nucleotides read TGTGCCAGCAGCTTGGGAGGGGGCGGGGGGATCCAAGAGACCCAGTACTTC. Translating it yields CASSLGGGGGIQETQYF.

The chain employs TRBV7-9 and TRBJ1-2, with 10 bases aligning to TRBD1. Trimming removed 2 bases from V and 8 bases from J; junction bases left unmatched: 14. This CDR3 spans 17 amino acids. From germline, CDR1 is SEHNR and CDR2 FQNEAQ (reference sequence). The CDR3 region is CASSLPGRTGGVNGYTF. The CDR3 DNA is TGTGCCAGCAGCTTACCAGGACGGACAGGGGGAGTGAACGGCTACACCTTC.

V is TRBV30 and J is TRBJ1-1; 11 nucleotides agree with TRBD1. Germline V CDR1 and CDR2: GTSNPN, SVGIG (reference sequence). V was clipped by 5 bases and J by 5 bases; unmatched bases: 10. This CDR3 comprises 15 residues. CDR3: CAWAPWGTGGTEAFF. CDR3 sequence (DNA): TGTGCCTGGGCCCCCTGGGGGACAGGGGGGACTGAAGCTTTCTTT.